The source of this T cell receptor (beta chain) is a study of blood T cells in healthy people across ages. A sample-barcoded 5' primer and a J-beta primer mix were used in a second PCR of roughly 6 to 11 cycles. Through a template-switch adaptor with 12 random nucleotides, each cDNA molecule received a tag. TCRdb reanalysed the 5' RACE reads using MiXCR and keeps one entry per CDR3 protein. Of 1.2 million to 1.5 million distinct CDR3 sequences in the sample, roughly 60% were seen once. The CDR3 has 16 residues. Germline V gene sequence: CDR1 MGHRA, CDR2 YSYEKL. The junction had 7 bases not matched to a gene; V was cut back by 4 bases and J by 4 bases.

Input material: blood. The clonotype was recovered from a man between 18 and 29 years old in good health. This chain joins TRBV4-1 and TRBJ2-5, with TRBD2 matching 12 bases. The CDR3 nucleotides are TGCGCCAGCAGCCGGGCTAGCGGGAGGGCCGGAGAGACCCAGTACTTC. Protein sequence: CASSRASGRAGETQYF.